The 21 T cell receptor beta chains presented below share a single source sample, sequenced in a study of Graves' ophthalmopathy and Graves' hyperthyroidism. Beta-chain TCR CDR3 regions were amplified from RNA transcripts. Following a first-round RT-PCR that used HTBI primers, a second-round multiplex PCR was carried out. TCRdb recomputed calls from the multiplex PCR reads with MiXCR, one row per CDR3 protein. Of 360,000 or so distinct CDR3 sequences listed, around 18% are singletons. The material sequenced was peripheral blood. The receptors originated from a woman aged 18-29 years with Graves' ophthalmopathy.

This clonotype has at least ten counts. The rearrangement joins TRBV2 to TRBJ1-2, with 9 bases aligning to TRBD1. V lost 4 bases to trimming and J lost 3 bases; unmatched junction nucleotides: 3. The length of the CDR3 is 14 residues. Germline CDR1 is SNHLY and CDR2 is FYNNEI. The DNA for the CDR3 is TGTGCCAGCAGTGGGGGGGACAGGGACTATGGCTACACCTTC. Translation gives CASSGGDRDYGYTF.

This clonotype was observed at least ten times. The J gene is TRBJ2-2, the V gene TRBV20-1; weak D call: TRBD2 (6 bases). V lost 0 bases, J lost 3 bases, and 17 bases lay in between. The CDR3 covers 17 residues. CDR1 is DFQATT, CDR2 SNEGSKA, per germline (reference sequence). CDR3 DNA: TGCAGTGCTAGAGATCCCCTTAGTCGCGGGGACACCGGGGAGCTGTTTTTT. It translates to CSARDPLSRGDTGELFF.

Many counts were recorded for this clonotype. The chain recombines TRBV11-2 with TRBJ1-1, with TRBD1 matching over 7 bases. After removal of 2 bases from V and 4 bases from J, the junction contained 10 bases not matched to a gene. The CDR3 is 16 amino acids. Germline V lookup: CDR1 SGHAT, CDR2 FQNNGV. The CDR3 bases are TGTGCCAGCAGCTTATGGGGAGGGGGCCAAGTCACTGAAGCTTTCTTT. The encoded protein is CASSLWGGGQVTEAFF.

This clonotype was seen repeatedly, ten times or more. The gene calls are TRBV11-2 and TRBJ2-5, with 9 bases aligning to TRBD2. The CDR3 is 17 amino acids. V was clipped by 5 bases and J by 5 bases; unmatched bases: 15. Germline-derived CDR1 and CDR2 are SGHAT and FQNNGV. The DNA of the CDR3 is TGTGCCAGCAGCCCTGGGGCGTCTAGCGGGGTCATGGAGACCCAGTACTTC. The encoded protein is CASSPGASSGVMETQYF. Together with reference TRBV11-2 and TRBJ2-5, the CDR3 gives the full variable domain: EAGVAQSPRYKIIEKRQSVAFWCNPISGHATLYWYQQILGQGPKLLIQFQNNGVVDDSQLPKDRFSAERLKGVDSTLKIQPAKLEDSAVYLCASSPGASSGVMETQYFGPGTRLLVL.

This clonotype was found many times. The CDR3 protein is CSPFRRRDGYTF. CDR3 DNA: TGCAGTCCCTTTAGGAGGAGGGATGGCTACACCTTC. The V gene is TRBV20-1, the J gene TRBJ1-2; the D is unclear. CDR3 length equals 12 residues. In germline, CDR1 is DFQATT, CDR2 SNEGSKA (reference sequence). V gave up 8 bases and J gave up 6 bases, with 16 bases separating them.

The chain is built from TRBV29-1 and TRBJ1-1, with a weak D call TRBD1 (5 bases). The CDR3 spans 12 residues. Germline V gives CDR1 SQVTM, CDR2 ANQGSEA. Trimming shortened V by 7 bases and J by 0 bases, and 9 bases separated the two germline ends. The CDR3 is CSARRVNTEAFF. In DNA form, the CDR3 reads TGCAGCGCACGCAGGGTGAACACTGAAGCTTTCTTT.

This clonotype was seen at least ten times. Here the CDR3 DNA reads TGTGCCACCAGTGATTTGGCCGGGGAGGGCTATGGCTACACCTTC. This encodes CATSDLAGEGYGYTF. The rearrangement links TRBV24-1 to TRBJ1-2; D remains ambiguous. V was pared by 0 bases and J by 4 bases, with 11 bases between. The CDR3 is made up of 15 amino acids. Germline assignment: CDR1 KGHDR and CDR2 SFDVKD.

This clonotype has a count of ten or more. The genes are TRBV28 and TRBJ1-1; maybe TRBD1 (5 bases). In germline, CDR1 is MDHEN, CDR2 SYDVKM. This CDR3 has 15 residues. Trimming pared 2 bases from V and 6 bases from J, leaving 16 bases between. CDR3 sequence reads: CASSLVIGANAEAFF. CDR3 coding DNA: TGTGCCAGCAGTTTAGTTATAGGGGCTAATGCTGAAGCTTTCTTT.

This clonotype was observed at least ten times. The CDR3 protein is CASTGEDGPQHF. The CDR3 nucleotides read TGTGCCAGCACCGGGGAAGATGGGCCCCAGCATTTT. This chain joins TRBV7-9 and TRBJ1-5, with D hard to call. The ends were cut back, 7 bases at V and 9 bases at J, with 13 bases in the middle. The germline CDR1 and CDR2 sequences are SEHNR and FQNEAQ (reference sequence). The CDR3 has 12 amino acids.

This clonotype was detected only a few times. A much larger clone sits a single nucleotide away, making a read error possible. The V call is TRBV5-1, the J call TRBJ1-2; D possibly corresponds to TRBD1 (5 bases). The V gene's germline CDR1 is SGHRS and CDR2 YFSETQ. The CDR3 covers 13 residues. V was clipped by 0 bases and J by 6 bases, with 9 bases between them. The CDR3 coding sequence is TGCGCCAGCAGCTTGGTAGGGGCGGATGGCTACACCTTC. This translates into CASSLVGADGYTF.

This chain connects TRBV28 to TRBJ1-3; D gene uncertain. Trimming pared 3 bases from V and 2 bases from J, leaving 11 bases between. CDR3 size: 15 residues. Per the germline V gene, CDR1 is MDHEN and CDR2 is SYDVKM. In nucleotides, the CDR3 is TGTGCCAGCAGTTTCCTGACCAGCGCTGGAAACACCATATATTTT. Protein: CASSFLTSAGNTIYF.

This clonotype was recorded at least ten times. The chain joins TRBV12-3 or TRBV12-4 to TRBJ2-7; 8 bases are a match to TRBD1. Unmatched junction bases numbered 8, after V lost 6 bases and J lost 7 bases. The CDR3 contains 13 residues. The CDR3 reads CASRPGQAREQYF. The CDR3 DNA is TGTGCCAGCAGGCCGGGACAGGCTCGTGAGCAGTACTTC.

This clonotype was seen many times. The chain recombines TRBV4-2 with TRBJ2-4, with D possibly matching TRBD2 (7 bases). There are 14 residues in the CDR3. The germline gives CDR1 LGHNA, CDR2 YNFKEQ. Trimming stripped 1 base from V and 6 bases from J, with 10 bases between. CDR3 DNA: TGTGCCAGCAGCCAAGCGGGGGGCACAAACATTCAGTACTTC. Its translation is CASSQAGGTNIQYF.

This clonotype was detected ten times or more. V is TRBV27 and J is TRBJ2-7; D may be TRBD1 (5 bases). The V end was cut by 1 base, the J end by 2 bases, with 9 bases between. The V gene's germline CDR1 is MNHEY and CDR2 SMNVEV (reference sequence). The CDR3 extends over 14 amino acids. The DNA for the CDR3 is TGTGCCAGCAGTTTATTTCAGGGTGCCTACGAGCAGTACTTC. This encodes CASSLFQGAYEQYF.

This clonotype showed up many times. This may arise from a read error, as a much more abundant clone is one base away. The chain uses TRBV6-4 and TRBJ2-7; tentatively, D is TRBD1 (6 bases). Trimming removed 6 bases from V and 3 bases from J, with 9 bases in between. The CDR3 consists of 12 residues. Germline lookup yields CDR1 MRHNA and CDR2 SNTAGT. CDR3 sequence reads: CASSRDIYEQYF. The CDR3 DNA reads as TGTGCCAGCAGCCGGGACATCTACGAGCAGTACTTC.

The chain couples TRBV6-1 to TRBJ2-5; D is unresolved. Deletions cut 4 bases from V and 4 bases from J, with 10 bases between. Germline V gene sequence: CDR1 MNHNS, CDR2 SASEGT. This CDR3 has 13 residues. CDR3 residues: CASSVRTRETQYF. In DNA form, the CDR3 reads TGTGCCAGCAGTGTTAGGACCAGAGAGACCCAGTACTTC.

This clonotype was counted ten times or more. V and J are TRBV19 and TRBJ1-2, with unresolved D. From germline, CDR1 is LNHDA and CDR2 SQIVND (reference sequence). Deletions cut 6 bases from V and 0 bases from J, with 5 bases between. This CDR3 is 12 amino acids long. The CDR3 DNA is TGTGCCAGTAGGACACCTAACTATGGCTACACCTTC. It is translated as CASRTPNYGYTF.

This clonotype was seen many times. The rearrangement joins TRBV14 to TRBJ2-5; 7 positions agree with TRBD1. V lost 0 bases, J lost 2 bases, and 6 bases stayed unmatched. CDR3 size: 16 residues. Germline V gives CDR1 SGHDN, CDR2 FVKESK. CDR3 protein: CASSQETGSLQETQYF. The CDR3 DNA reads as TGTGCCAGCAGCCAAGAGACAGGGTCCTTACAAGAGACCCAGTACTTC.

This clonotype was picked up many times. The rearrangement joins TRBV15 to TRBJ1-1; unclear D gene. The V gene's germline CDR1 is LNHNV and CDR2 YYDKDF (reference sequence). The ends were cut back, 5 bases at V and 1 base at J, with 5 bases in the middle. CDR3 size: 12 residues. The CDR3 region has the DNA TGTGCCACCAGCGCCACGAACACTGAAGCTTTCTTT. Protein sequence: CATSATNTEAFF.

The table lists this clonotype with many counts. The J gene is TRBJ1-2, the V gene TRBV6-5; 9 bases map to TRBD1. The V segment lost 6 bases and the J segment 3 bases; nucleotides outside the gene matches: 5. CDR1 and CDR2 (germline): MNHEY, SVGAGI. The CDR3 runs 14 residues. The CDR3, as DNA: TGTGCCAGCAGATTAAGGACAGGGGACTATGGCTACACCTTC. This codes for CASRLRTGDYGYTF.

This clonotype was detected ten times or more. The chain recombines TRBV4-3 with TRBJ1-2, with D perhaps TRBD1 (5 bases). Looked up from germline, CDR1 is LGHNA and CDR2 is YSLEER. Trimming removed 0 bases from V and 4 bases from J, with 12 bases in between. The CDR3 is 15 amino acids. The CDR3 DNA reads TGCGCCAGCAGCCAAGAGTCCCAGGGCGGCTATGGCTACACCTTC. Its protein is CASSQESQGGYGYTF.